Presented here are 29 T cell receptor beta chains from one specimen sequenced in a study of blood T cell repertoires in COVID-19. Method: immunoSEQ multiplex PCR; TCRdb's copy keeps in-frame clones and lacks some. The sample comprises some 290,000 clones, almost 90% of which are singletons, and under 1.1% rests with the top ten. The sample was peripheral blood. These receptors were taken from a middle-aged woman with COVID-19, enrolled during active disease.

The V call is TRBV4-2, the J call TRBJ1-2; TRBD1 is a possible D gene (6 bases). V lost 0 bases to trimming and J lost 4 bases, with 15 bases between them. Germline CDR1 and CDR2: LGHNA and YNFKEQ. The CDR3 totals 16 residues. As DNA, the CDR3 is TGTGCCAGCAGCCAAGAAGGAGGACAGACGAGCTATGGCTACACCTTC. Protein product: CASSQEGGQTSYGYTF.

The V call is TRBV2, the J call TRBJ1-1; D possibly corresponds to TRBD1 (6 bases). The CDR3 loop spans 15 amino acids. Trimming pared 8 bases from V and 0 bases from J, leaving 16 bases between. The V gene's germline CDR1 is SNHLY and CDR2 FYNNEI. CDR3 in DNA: TGTGCCAGCGGCCTAGGACAGCCGATGAACACTGAAGCTTTCTTT. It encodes CASGLGQPMNTEAFF. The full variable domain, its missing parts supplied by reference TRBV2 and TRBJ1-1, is EPEVTQTPSHQVTQMGQEVILRCVPISNHLYFYWYRQILGQKVEFLVSFYNNEISEKSEIFDDQFSVERPDGSNFTLKIRSTKLEDSAMYFCASGLGQPMNTEAFFGQGTRLTVV.

CDR3: CASSVEGRPEAFF. The CDR3 DNA reads TGTGCCAGCAGCGTAGAGGGGAGGCCTGAAGCTTTCTTT. This sequence joins TRBV9 and TRBJ1-1; maybe TRBD1 (5 bases). CDR3 size: 13 residues. Trimming cost V 0 bases and J 6 bases, with 9 bases left between them. CDR1 is SGDLS, CDR2 YYNGEE, per germline.

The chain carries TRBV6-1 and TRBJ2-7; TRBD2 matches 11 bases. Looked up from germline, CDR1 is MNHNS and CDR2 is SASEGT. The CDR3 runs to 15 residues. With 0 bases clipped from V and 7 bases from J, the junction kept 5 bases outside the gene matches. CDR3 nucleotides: TGTGCCAGCAGTGAAGCCGGACTAGCGGGCCTTGAGCAGTACTTC. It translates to CASSEAGLAGLEQYF.

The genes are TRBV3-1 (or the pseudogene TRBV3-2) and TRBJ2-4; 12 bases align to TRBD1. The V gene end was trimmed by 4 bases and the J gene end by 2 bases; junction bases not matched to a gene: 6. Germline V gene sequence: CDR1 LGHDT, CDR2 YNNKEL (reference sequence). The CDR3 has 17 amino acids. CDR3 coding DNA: TGTGCCAGCAGCCTACCGGGACAGGGGGCATCCAAAAACATTCAGTACTTC. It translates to CASSLPGQGASKNIQYF.

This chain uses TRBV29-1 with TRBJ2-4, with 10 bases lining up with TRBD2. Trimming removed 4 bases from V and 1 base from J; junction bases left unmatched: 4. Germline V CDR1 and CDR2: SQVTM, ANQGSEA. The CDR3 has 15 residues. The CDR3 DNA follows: TGCAGCGTTGGGGCGACTAGCGGGGCCAAAAACATTCAGTACTTC. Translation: CSVGATSGAKNIQYF.

For the CDR3, the DNA is TGTGCCAGCAGCAAGGCATCAGCGGGGGGGCTTGAGCAGTTCTTC. Its protein is CASSKASAGGLEQFF. The gene calls are TRBV3-1 (or the pseudogene TRBV3-2) and TRBJ2-1, with 10 bases matching TRBD2. The CDR3 is 15 residues long. J lost 9 bases, V lost 5 bases, and 10 bases had no gene match. Germline-derived CDR1 and CDR2 are LGHDT and YNNKEL (reference sequence).

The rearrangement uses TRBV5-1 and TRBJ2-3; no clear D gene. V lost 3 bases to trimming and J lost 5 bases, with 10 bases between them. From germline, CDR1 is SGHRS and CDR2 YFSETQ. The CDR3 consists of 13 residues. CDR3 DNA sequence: TGCGCCAGCAGCTCGCTTACGGGAGATACGCAGTATTTT. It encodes CASSSLTGDTQYF.

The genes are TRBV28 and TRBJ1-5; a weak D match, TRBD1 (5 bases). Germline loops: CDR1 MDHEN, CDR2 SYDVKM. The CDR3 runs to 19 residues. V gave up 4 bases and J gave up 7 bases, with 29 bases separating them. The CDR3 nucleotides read TGTGCCAGCAGTTCCATATTTTCCGGGACCACGGAGGGTGGGCAGCCCCAGCATTTT. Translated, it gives CASSSIFSGTTEGGQPQHF.

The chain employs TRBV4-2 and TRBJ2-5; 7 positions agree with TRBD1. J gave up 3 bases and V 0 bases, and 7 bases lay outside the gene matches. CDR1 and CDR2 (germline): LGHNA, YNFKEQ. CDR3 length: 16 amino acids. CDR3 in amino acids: CASSQDLPGQKETQYF. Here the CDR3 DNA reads TGTGCCAGCAGCCAAGATTTACCGGGACAGAAAGAGACCCAGTACTTC.

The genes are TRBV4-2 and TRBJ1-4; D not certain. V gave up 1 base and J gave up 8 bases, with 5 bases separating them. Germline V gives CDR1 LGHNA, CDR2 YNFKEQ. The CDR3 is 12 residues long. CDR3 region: CASSQVAEKLFF. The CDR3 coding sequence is TGTGCCAGCAGCCAAGTTGCGGAAAAACTGTTTTTT.

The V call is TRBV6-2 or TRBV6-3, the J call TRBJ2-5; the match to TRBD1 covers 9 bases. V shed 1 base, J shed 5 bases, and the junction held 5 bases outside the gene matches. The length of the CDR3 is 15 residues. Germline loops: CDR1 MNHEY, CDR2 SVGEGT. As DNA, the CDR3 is TGTGCCAGCAGTTACTTGGACAGGGGAGGGGAGACCCAGTACTTC. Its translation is CASSYLDRGGETQYF.

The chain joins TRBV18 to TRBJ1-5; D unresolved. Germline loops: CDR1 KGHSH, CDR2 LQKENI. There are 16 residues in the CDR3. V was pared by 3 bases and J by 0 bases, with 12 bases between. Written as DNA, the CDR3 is TGTGCCAGCTCACCTCTTGGAGTTTCTAGCAATCAGCCCCAGCATTTT. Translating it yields CASSPLGVSSNQPQHF.

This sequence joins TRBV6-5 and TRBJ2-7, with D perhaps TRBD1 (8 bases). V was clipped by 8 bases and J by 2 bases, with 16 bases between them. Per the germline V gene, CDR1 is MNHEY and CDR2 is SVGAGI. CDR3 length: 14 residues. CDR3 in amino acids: CASREDRETYEQYF. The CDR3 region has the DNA TGTGCCAGCCGGGAGGACAGGGAAACCTACGAGCAGTACTTC.

The CDR3 protein is CASTPTREYGYTF. The CDR3 DNA follows: TGTGCCAGCACTCCCACCCGGGAGTATGGCTACACCTTC. The V call is TRBV28, the J call TRBJ1-2; no firm D call. The CDR3 contains 13 residues. Germline V lookup: CDR1 MDHEN, CDR2 SYDVKM. The ends were cut back, 7 bases at V and 5 bases at J, with 14 bases in the middle.

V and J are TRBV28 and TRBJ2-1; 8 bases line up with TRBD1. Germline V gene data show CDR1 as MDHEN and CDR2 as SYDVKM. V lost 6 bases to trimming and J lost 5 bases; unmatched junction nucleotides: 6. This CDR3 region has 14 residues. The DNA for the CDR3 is TGTGCCAGCAGCCCGACAGGGGCCCACAATGAGCAGTTCTTC. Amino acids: CASSPTGAHNEQFF.

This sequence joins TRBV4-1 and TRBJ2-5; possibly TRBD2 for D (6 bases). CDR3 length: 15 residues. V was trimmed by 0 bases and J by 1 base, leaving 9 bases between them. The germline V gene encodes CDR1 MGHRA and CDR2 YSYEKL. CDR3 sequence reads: CASSQDPSAQETQYF. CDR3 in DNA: TGCGCCAGCAGCCAAGATCCTAGCGCCCAAGAGACCCAGTACTTC.

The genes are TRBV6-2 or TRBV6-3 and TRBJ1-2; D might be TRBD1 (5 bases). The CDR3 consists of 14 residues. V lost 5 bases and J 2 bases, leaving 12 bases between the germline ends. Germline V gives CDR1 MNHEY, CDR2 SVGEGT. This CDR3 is CASSTIGGNYGYTF. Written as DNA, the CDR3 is TGTGCCAGCAGTACCATTGGGGGGAACTATGGCTACACCTTC.

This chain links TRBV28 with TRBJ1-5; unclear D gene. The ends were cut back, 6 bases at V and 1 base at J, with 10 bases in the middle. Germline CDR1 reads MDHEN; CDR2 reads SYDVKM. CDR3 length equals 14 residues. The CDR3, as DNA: TGTGCCAGCAGGCCCGCGGGGAGCAATCAGCCCCAGCATTTT. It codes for CASRPAGSNQPQHF.

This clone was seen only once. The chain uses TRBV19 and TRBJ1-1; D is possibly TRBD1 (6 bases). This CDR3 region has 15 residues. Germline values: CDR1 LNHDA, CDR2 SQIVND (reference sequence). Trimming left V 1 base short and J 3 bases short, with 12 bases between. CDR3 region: CASSIGHRVDTEAFF. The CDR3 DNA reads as TGTGCCAGTAGTATAGGGCACAGGGTGGACACTGAAGCTTTCTTT. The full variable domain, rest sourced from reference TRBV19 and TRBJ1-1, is DGGITQSPKYLFRKEGQNVTLSCEQNLNHDAMYWYRQDPGQGLRLIYYSQIVNDFQKGDIAEGYSVSREKKESFPLTVTSAQKNPTAFYLCASSIGHRVDTEAFFGQGTRLTVV.

For the CDR3, the DNA is TGTGCCACCAGCAGAGTGGGAGCGGAGGCCTACGAGCAGTACTTC. It translates to CATSRVGAEAYEQYF. This chain joins TRBV15 and TRBJ2-7, with D perhaps TRBD2 (5 bases). Trimming removed 1 base at V and 2 bases at J, with 12 bases between. The CDR3 covers 15 residues. Germline loops: CDR1 LNHNV, CDR2 YYDKDF (reference sequence).

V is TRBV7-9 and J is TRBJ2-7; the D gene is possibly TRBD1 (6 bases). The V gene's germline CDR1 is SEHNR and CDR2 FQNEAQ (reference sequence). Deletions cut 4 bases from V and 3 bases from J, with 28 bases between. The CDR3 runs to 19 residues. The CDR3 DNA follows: TGTGCCAGCAGCTCGACGTTTCGACCCGGGACACCGCAGTTCTACGAGCAGTACTTC. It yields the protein CASSSTFRPGTPQFYEQYF.

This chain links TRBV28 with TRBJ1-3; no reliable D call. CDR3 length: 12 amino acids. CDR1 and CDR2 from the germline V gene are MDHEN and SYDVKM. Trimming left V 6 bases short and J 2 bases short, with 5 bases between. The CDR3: CASRSAGNTIYF. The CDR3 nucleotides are TGTGCCAGCAGGTCAGCTGGAAACACCATATATTTT.

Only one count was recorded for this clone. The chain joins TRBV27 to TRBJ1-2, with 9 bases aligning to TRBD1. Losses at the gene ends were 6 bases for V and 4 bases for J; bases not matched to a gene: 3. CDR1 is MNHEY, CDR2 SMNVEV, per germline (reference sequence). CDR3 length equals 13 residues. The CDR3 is CASRVTGGYGYTF. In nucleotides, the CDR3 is TGTGCCAGCAGGGTGACAGGGGGCTATGGCTACACCTTC.

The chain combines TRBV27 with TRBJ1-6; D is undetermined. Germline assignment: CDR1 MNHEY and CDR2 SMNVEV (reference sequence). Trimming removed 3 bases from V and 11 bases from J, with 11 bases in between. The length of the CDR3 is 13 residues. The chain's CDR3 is CASSFTQVPPLHF. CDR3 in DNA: TGTGCCAGCAGTTTTACACAAGTGCCACCCCTCCACTTT.

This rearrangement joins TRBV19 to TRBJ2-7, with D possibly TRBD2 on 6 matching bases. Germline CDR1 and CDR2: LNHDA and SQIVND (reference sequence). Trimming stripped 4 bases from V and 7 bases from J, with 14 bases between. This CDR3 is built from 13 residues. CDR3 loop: CASSTLWRGEQYF. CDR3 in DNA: TGTGCCAGTAGTACGCTTTGGAGGGGAGAGCAGTACTTC.

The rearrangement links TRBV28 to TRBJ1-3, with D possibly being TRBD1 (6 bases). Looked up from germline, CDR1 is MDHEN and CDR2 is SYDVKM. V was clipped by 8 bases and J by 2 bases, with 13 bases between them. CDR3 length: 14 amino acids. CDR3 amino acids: CASCRGEAGNTIYF. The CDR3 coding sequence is TGTGCCAGCTGCAGGGGAGAGGCTGGAAACACCATATATTTT. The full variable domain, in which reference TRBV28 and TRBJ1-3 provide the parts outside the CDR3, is DVKVTQSSRYLVKRTGEKVFLECVQDMDHENMFWYRQDPGLGLRLIYFSYDVKMKEKGDIPEGYSVSREKKERFSLILESASTNQTSMYLCASCRGEAGNTIYFGEGSWLTVV.

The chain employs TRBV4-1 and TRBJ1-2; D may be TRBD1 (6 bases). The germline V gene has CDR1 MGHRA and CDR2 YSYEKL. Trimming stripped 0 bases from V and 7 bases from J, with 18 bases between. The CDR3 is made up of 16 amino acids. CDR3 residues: CASSQEGAGGVFGYTF. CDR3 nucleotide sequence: TGCGCCAGCAGCCAAGAAGGAGCGGGGGGCGTTTTTGGCTACACCTTC.

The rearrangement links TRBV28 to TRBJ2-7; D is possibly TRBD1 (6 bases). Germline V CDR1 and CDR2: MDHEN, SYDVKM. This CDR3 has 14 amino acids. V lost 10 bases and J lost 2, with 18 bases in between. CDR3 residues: CATQSNGTPYEQYF. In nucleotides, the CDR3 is TGTGCCACCCAATCTAACGGGACACCCTACGAGCAGTACTTC. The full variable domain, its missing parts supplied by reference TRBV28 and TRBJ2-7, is DVKVTQSSRYLVKRTGEKVFLECVQDMDHENMFWYRQDPGLGLRLIYFSYDVKMKEKGDIPEGYSVSREKKERFSLILESASTNQTSMYLCATQSNGTPYEQYFGPGTRLTVT.